Shown below are 30 T cell receptor beta chains from a single sample sequenced in a study of response to subunit inactivated influenza vaccine. One entry per CDR3 protein results from TCRdb running MiXCR on the RT-PCR reads. The top ten clones hold 1.5% to 2% of a sample with roughly 520,000 distinct CDR3 sequences, around 25% of them seen once. Sequenced here: CD4+ T cells sorted from PBMCs, sampled 5 days after vaccination. These receptors were collected from a middle-aged man who received an inactivated influenza vaccine.

As for this clonotype: A much larger clone differs from this one at a single base, so this may be a read error. The genes are TRBV2 and TRBJ2-3, with 10 positions matching TRBD2. Germline V gives CDR1 SNHLY, CDR2 FYNNEI. This CDR3 region has 18 residues. This chain's CDR3 is CAISSPGLAEKSTDTQYF. In DNA form, the CDR3 reads TGTGCCATCAGTTCTCCCGGACTAGCGGAAAAATCCACAGATACGCAGTATTTT.

The chain carries TRBV20-1 and TRBJ2-3, with 7 nucleotides matching TRBD2. V gave up 0 bases and J gave up 2 bases; unmatched junction bases: 8. This CDR3 comprises 16 residues. Germline assignment: CDR1 DFQATT and CDR2 SNEGSKA (reference sequence). The CDR3 sequence: CSARDRRRGNTDTQYF. The DNA of the CDR3 is TGCAGTGCTAGAGATAGAAGGCGGGGGAACACAGATACGCAGTATTTT.

Many counts were recorded for this clonotype. This chain connects TRBV5-5 to TRBJ2-2; TRBD1 matches 7 bases. Per the germline V gene, CDR1 is SGHKS and CDR2 is YYEKEE (reference sequence). This CDR3 comprises 13 residues. With V trimmed by 1 base and J by 6 bases, 0 bases remained unmatched. This chain's CDR3 is CASSLRGPGELFF. The DNA of the CDR3 is TGTGCCAGCAGCTTGAGGGGGCCCGGGGAGCTGTTTTTT. Complete variable domain (other parts from reference TRBV5-5 and TRBJ2-2): DAGVTQSPTHLIKTRGQQVTLRCSPISGHKSVSWYQQVLGQGPQFIFQYYEKEERGRGNFPDRFSARQFPNYSSELNVNALLLGDSALYLCASSLRGPGELFFGEGSRLTVL.

This chain joins TRBV9 and TRBJ2-2; tentatively, D is TRBD1 or TRBD2 (5 bases each). The V gene's germline CDR1 is SGDLS and CDR2 YYNGEE. V was pared by 4 bases and J by 4 bases, with 11 bases between. This CDR3 comprises 14 residues. The CDR3 DNA is TGTGCCAGCAGCCCGGGACCTTTCACCGGGGAGCTGTTTTTT. This codes for CASSPGPFTGELFF.

The genes are TRBV5-1 and TRBJ2-2, with 7 bases that match TRBD1. V shed 6 bases, J shed 4 bases, and the junction held 6 bases outside the gene matches. This CDR3 contains 14 residues. CDR1 and CDR2 (germline): SGHRS, YFSETQ. This CDR3 reads CASTVPGGTGELFF. DNA of the CDR3: TGCGCCAGCACCGTCCCAGGGGGCACCGGGGAGCTGTTTTTT.

The chain combines TRBV6-2 or TRBV6-3 with TRBJ2-5; D gene uncertain. V lost 6 bases, J lost 1 base, and 12 bases lay in between. Germline assignment: CDR1 MNHEY and CDR2 SVGEGT. This CDR3 spans 14 amino acids. The CDR3 nucleotides are TGTGCCAGCAGCAGCAGTAGGTTCCAAGAGACCCAGTACTTC. This codes for CASSSSRFQETQYF.

This clonotype was counted at least ten times. The CDR3 reads CASSLASVKNIQYF. CDR3 in DNA: TGTGCCAGCAGTTTGGCGTCAGTCAAAAACATTCAGTACTTC. The V and J genes are TRBV12-3 or TRBV12-4 and TRBJ2-4; D not resolved. The V gene lost 3 bases and the J gene lost 3 bases, with 9 bases spanning the gap. The CDR3 has 14 residues.

The J gene is TRBJ2-6, the V gene TRBV12-3 or TRBV12-4; 8 nucleotides align to TRBD1. The CDR3 loop spans 17 amino acids. J lost 2 bases, V lost 2 bases, and 5 bases had no gene match. The CDR3 protein is CASSLPTGVPGANVLTF. The DNA of the CDR3 is TGTGCCAGCAGTTTACCGACAGGGGTACCTGGGGCCAACGTCCTGACTTTC.

The gene calls are TRBV4-2 and TRBJ2-7; possible D gene TRBD1, 5 bases. V was clipped by 3 bases and J by 6 bases, with 9 bases between them. The CDR3 sequence is 12 residues long. In germline, CDR1 is LGHNA, CDR2 YNFKEQ. DNA for the CDR3: TGTGCCAGCAGCCAGCAAGGGGCCGAGCAGTACTTC. The encoded protein is CASSQQGAEQYF.

This chain connects TRBV24-1 to TRBJ2-3; perhaps TRBD1 as D (6 bases). The germline gives CDR1 KGHDR, CDR2 SFDVKD. With 4 bases removed from V and 2 bases from J, the gap between germline ends came to 12 bases. This CDR3 spans 15 amino acids. The DNA of the CDR3 is TGTGCCACCAGTGACACAACAGGGTACACAGATACGCAGTATTTT. It yields the protein CATSDTTGYTDTQYF.

V and J are TRBV6-1 and TRBJ1-1; TRBD1 might be the D (5 bases). CDR1 and CDR2 (germline): MNHNS, SASEGT. The ends were cut back, 8 bases at V and 1 base at J, with 11 bases in the middle. This CDR3 is built from 13 residues. The CDR3 reads CASWRTQNTEAFF. The DNA for the CDR3 is TGTGCCAGCTGGCGGACACAGAACACTGAAGCTTTCTTT.

In its sample, this clonotype was seen many times. The chain links TRBV20-1 to TRBJ2-2; TRBD2 matches at 11 bases. V dropped 0 bases and J dropped 1; count of bases not matched to a gene: 7. Germline loops: CDR1 DFQATT, CDR2 SNEGSKA (reference sequence). The CDR3 has 18 residues. DNA for the CDR3: TGCAGTGCTAGAGATCGGGCTAGCGGGGGGCGGAACACCGGGGAGCTGTTTTTT. Its translation is CSARDRASGGRNTGELFF.

The rearrangement links TRBV14 to TRBJ2-1; D is undetermined. The CDR3 extends over 15 amino acids. Germline V lookup: CDR1 SGHDN, CDR2 FVKESK. V shed 0 bases and J shed 3 bases, with 9 bases lying between them. The CDR3 sequence: CASSQDRRSYNEQFF. CDR3 in DNA: TGTGCCAGCAGCCAAGATAGGAGAAGCTACAATGAGCAGTTCTTC.

V and J are TRBV12-3 or TRBV12-4 and TRBJ2-3; a possible D gene is TRBD2 (5 bases). This CDR3 has 14 residues. The V end was cut by 7 bases, the J end by 2 bases, with 13 bases between. This CDR3 is CASKRQAHTDTQYF. CDR3 DNA sequence: TGTGCCAGCAAGCGGCAGGCCCACACAGATACGCAGTATTTT.

This clonotype has more than one count but fewer than ten. The rearrangement joins TRBV15 to TRBJ2-1; TRBD2 aligns across 9 bases. Germline V CDR1 and CDR2: LNHNV, YYDKDF (reference sequence). Trimming cost V 0 bases and J 5 bases; bases outside gene matches: 5. The CDR3 consists of 16 residues. As DNA, the CDR3 is TGTGCCACCAGCAGAGATCTAAGCGGGGGGAACAATGAGCAGTTCTTC. It yields the protein CATSRDLSGGNNEQFF. Full variable domain (rest looked up from reference TRBV15 and TRBJ2-1): DAMVIQNPRYQVTQFGKPVTLSCSQTLNHNVMYWYQQKSSQAPKLLFHYYDKDFNNEADTPDNFQSRRPNTSFCFLDIRSPGLGDTAMYLCATSRDLSGGNNEQFFGPGTRLTVL.

This clonotype was found a few times. This chain connects TRBV5-1 to TRBJ2-1; D is unresolved. The germline gives CDR1 SGHRS, CDR2 YFSETQ. Trimming took 4 bases from V and 5 from J, leaving 7 bases between them. CDR3 length: 12 amino acids. This CDR3 reads CASSRGDNEQFF. In DNA, the CDR3 is TGCGCCAGCAGCAGAGGCGACAATGAGCAGTTCTTC.

The V call is TRBV7-6, the J call TRBJ1-3, with D tentatively TRBD1 (5 bases). V gave up 3 bases and J gave up 0 bases, with 9 bases separating them. Germline CDR1 reads SGHVS; CDR2 reads FNYEAQ. The CDR3 runs 15 residues. DNA of the CDR3: TGTGCCAGCAGCTTGGACACCACCTCTGGAAACACCATATATTTT. Protein sequence: CASSLDTTSGNTIYF.

This clonotype has only a few counts. The chain is built from TRBV5-1 and TRBJ2-3; D unclear. Germline V gene data show CDR1 as SGHRS and CDR2 as YFSETQ. Trimming left V 5 bases short and J 2 bases short, with 15 bases between. There are 15 residues in the CDR3. The CDR3, as DNA: TGCGCCAGCAGTCCACAAGGCAGCTACACAGATACGCAGTATTTT. As protein: CASSPQGSYTDTQYF.

This clonotype was detected a few times. The chain employs TRBV6-5 and TRBJ1-2; the D gene is possibly TRBD1 (5 bases). Trimming took off 2 bases at V and 0 bases at J, with 13 bases between the two ends. Germline CDR1 and CDR2: MNHEY and SVGAGI. The CDR3 is made up of 16 amino acids. The CDR3 reads CASSYAVGTTNYGYTF. CDR3 in DNA: TGTGCCAGCAGTTACGCCGTAGGGACTACTAACTATGGCTACACCTTC.

The J gene is TRBJ1-6, the V gene TRBV4-3; weak D call: TRBD1 (5 bases). This CDR3 comprises 15 residues. V was trimmed by 0 bases and J by 10 bases, leaving 13 bases between them. The germline CDR1 and CDR2 sequences are LGHNA and YSLEER. CDR3 in DNA: TGCGCCAGCAGCCAAGAGGGTCCAGGGATGTCACCCCTCCACTTT. Its translation: CASSQEGPGMSPLHF.

This clonotype was detected only a few times. V is TRBV7-9 and J is TRBJ1-1, with D possibly matching TRBD1 (6 bases). Germline V CDR1 and CDR2: SEHNR, FQNEAQ (reference sequence). The CDR3 is made up of 14 amino acids. V dropped 1 base and J dropped 10 bases, with 16 bases sitting between them. The CDR3, as DNA: TGTGCCAGCAGCTTAGTGGGGGCCTCGGCAGGAGCTTTCTTT. Translating it yields CASSLVGASAGAFF. The variable domain in full, completed from reference TRBV7-9 and TRBJ1-1, reads DTGVSQNPRHKITKRGQNVTFRCDPISEHNRLYWYRQTLGQGPEFLTYFQNEAQLEKSRLLSDRFSAERPKGSFSTLEIQRTEQGDSAMYLCASSLVGASAGAFFGQGTRLTVV.

Only a few counts were recorded for this clonotype. J is TRBJ2-3 and V is TRBV2; D not certain. The CDR3 contains 14 residues. The V end was cut by 7 bases, the J end by 1 base, with 12 bases between. Per germline, CDR1 SNHLY and CDR2 FYNNEI. In DNA form, the CDR3 reads TGTGCCAGCATCCGGGTTGGCGGCACAGATACGCAGTATTTT. It translates to CASIRVGGTDTQYF.

Only a few counts were recorded for this clonotype. This chain uses TRBV6-5 with TRBJ1-1, with D maybe TRBD1 (5 bases). CDR3 length: 13 residues. Germline CDR1 is MNHEY and CDR2 is SVGAGI. V lost 5 bases, J lost 5 bases, and 12 bases lay in between. DNA of the CDR3: TGTGCCAGCAGTCGCTCGAGGGGTACTGAAGCTTTCTTT. Amino acid sequence: CASSRSRGTEAFF.

This clonotype occurred once. This chain uses TRBV5-1 with TRBJ2-7; 9 bases line up with TRBD2. Per the germline V gene, CDR1 is SGHRS and CDR2 is YFSETQ. The CDR3 has 15 residues. V shed 4 bases and J 2 bases; nucleotides not matched to a gene: 7. CDR3 in DNA: TGCGCCAGCAGCACAGGTAGCGGGAGCACCTACGAGCAGTACTTC. Translated, it gives CASSTGSGSTYEQYF.

The chain combines TRBV7-2 with TRBJ2-3, with 8 bases that match TRBD1. CDR1 is SGHTA, CDR2 FQGNSA, per germline. The CDR3 is 15 residues long. V gave up 2 bases and J gave up 2 bases; unmatched junction bases: 3. CDR3 bases: TGTGCCAGCAGCTTAACAGGGGGTTTCACAGATACGCAGTATTTT. Translated: CASSLTGGFTDTQYF.

The chain is built from TRBV12-3 or TRBV12-4 and TRBJ2-3, with 10 bases lining up with TRBD2. Trimming took 2 bases from V and 4 from J; bases not matched to a gene: 0. The CDR3 length is 14 residues. This CDR3 reads CASSLTSGADTQYF. The DNA for the CDR3 is TGTGCCAGCAGTTTAACTAGCGGGGCAGATACGCAGTATTTT.

This clonotype was observed a few times. CDR3 DNA sequence: TGCAGTGCTAGAGATGGACAGGGGAACAATGAGCAGTTCTTC. Its protein product is CSARDGQGNNEQFF. J is TRBJ2-1 and V is TRBV20-1; 9 nucleotides align to TRBD1. This CDR3 is 14 amino acids long. Losses at the gene ends were 0 bases for V and 5 bases for J; bases not matched to a gene: 2. Looked up from germline, CDR1 is DFQATT and CDR2 is SNEGSKA (reference sequence).

This clonotype was counted a few times. CDR3 coding DNA: TGTGCCAGCAGTTACTCGGGAGGGATAAGGCCCCAGCATTTT. Translation gives CASSYSGGIRPQHF. The rearrangement joins TRBV6-2 or TRBV6-3 to TRBJ1-5, with D hard to call. The germline V and J ends were trimmed by 0 bases and 9 bases, with 12 bases remaining between them. This CDR3 contains 14 residues. Germline-derived CDR1 and CDR2 are MNHEY and SVGEGT.

V is TRBV10-3 and J is TRBJ2-5, with D unclear. From germline, CDR1 is ENHRY and CDR2 SYGVKD. CDR3 size: 14 residues. Trimming removed 6 bases at V and 2 bases at J, with 13 bases between. The CDR3 region is CAISLGLAQETQYF. CDR3 coding DNA: TGTGCCATCAGCCTCGGGCTCGCGCAAGAGACCCAGTACTTC.

This clonotype was seen a few times. The chain has TRBV20-1 and TRBJ1-6; 7 bases fit TRBD1. Trimming removed 3 bases from V and 6 bases from J; junction bases left unmatched: 17. Germline values: CDR1 DFQATT, CDR2 SNEGSKA (reference sequence). The CDR3 consists of 18 residues. In DNA, the CDR3 is TGCAGTGCTAGGTGGACTGACAGTGGGCAGGGGGGTAATTCACCCCTCCACTTT. Translation: CSARWTDSGQGGNSPLHF.